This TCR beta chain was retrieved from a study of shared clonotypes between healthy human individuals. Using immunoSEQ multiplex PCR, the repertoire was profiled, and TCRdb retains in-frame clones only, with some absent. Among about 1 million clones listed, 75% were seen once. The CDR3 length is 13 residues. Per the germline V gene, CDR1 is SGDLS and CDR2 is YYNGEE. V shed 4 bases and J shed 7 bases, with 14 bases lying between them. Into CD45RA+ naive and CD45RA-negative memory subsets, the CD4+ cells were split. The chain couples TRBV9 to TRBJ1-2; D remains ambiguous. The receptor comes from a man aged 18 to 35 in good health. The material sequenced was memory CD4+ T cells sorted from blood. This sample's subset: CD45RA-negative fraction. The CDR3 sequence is CASSLGGVRGYTF. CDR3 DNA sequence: TGTGCCAGCAGCCTGGGTGGGGTACGTGGCTACACCTTC.